The 8 T cell receptor beta chains given below trace back to one sample, sequenced in a study of read filtering for tumor transcriptome and immune sequencing. Molecular barcoded adaptors covering alpha/delta and beta/gamma chains were used on roughly 370 ng RNA. One entry per CDR3 protein, called by TCRdb with MiXCR from the reads. The sample consists of roughly 130,000 distinct CDR3 sequences, roughly 13% of them appearing once. The sequenced material came from a population of CD138-negative cells sorted from bone marrow. These receptors were obtained from a donor aged 40 or over with multiple myeloma.

This clonotype was counted ten times or more. CDR3: CASKGGIDRETQYF. CDR3 DNA sequence: TGTGCCAGCAAGGGGGGGATCGATCGAGAGACCCAGTACTTC. The chain combines TRBV28 with TRBJ2-5; tentative D call: TRBD2 (7 bases). This CDR3 spans 14 amino acids. V was clipped by 7 bases and J by 4 bases, with 16 bases between them. Germline CDR1 MDHEN, CDR2 SYDVKM.

Ten or more counts support this clonotype. This chain uses TRBV12-3 or TRBV12-4 with TRBJ1-1; TRBD1 might be the D (5 bases). The CDR3 extends over 12 amino acids. Trimming removed 6 bases at V and 10 bases at J, with 15 bases between. The CDR3 DNA sequence: TGTGCCAGCAGGGGGGGGAGGGGTGGAGCTTTCTTT. Translation gives CASRGGRGGAFF.

At least ten counts were recorded for this clonotype. This chain joins TRBV27 and TRBJ2-3, with TRBD2 matching 10 bases. The CDR3 contains 14 residues. The V gene's germline CDR1 is MNHEY and CDR2 SMNVEV (reference sequence). Losses at the gene ends were 5 bases for V and 4 bases for J; bases not matched to a gene: 3. The CDR3 DNA is TGTGCCAGCAGTGCTAGCGGGGGTGCAGATACGCAGTATTTT. Translated, it gives CASSASGGADTQYF.

This clonotype was counted a few times. The chain recombines TRBV29-1 with TRBJ2-5; no clear D. The germline V gene has CDR1 SQVTM and CDR2 ANQGSEA. This CDR3 has 13 residues. The V end lost 6 bases, the J end lost 2 bases, and 13 bases lay between the germline ends. The CDR3 DNA reads as TGCAGCGTGGAACCGTGGGTTCAAGAGACCCAGTACTTC. Translating it yields CSVEPWVQETQYF.

This clonotype came up many times. J is TRBJ1-3 and V is TRBV7-9; D is unresolved. The V end lost 4 bases, the J end lost 1 base, and 8 bases lay between the germline ends. The CDR3 extends over 14 amino acids. Germline-derived CDR1 and CDR2 are SEHNR and FQNEAQ (reference sequence). CDR3: CASSSGYSGNTIYF. The CDR3 DNA is TGTGCCAGCAGCTCAGGATATTCTGGAAACACCATATATTTT.

This clonotype was found many times. The chain carries TRBV7-2 and TRBJ2-1; D perhaps matches TRBD2 (6 bases). The germline V and J ends were trimmed by 3 bases and 0 bases, with 12 bases remaining between them. Germline V lookup: CDR1 SGHTA, CDR2 FQGNSA. The CDR3 is 16 amino acids. Here the CDR3 DNA reads TGTGCCAGCAGCTTCGGGGGATTGAGCTCCTACAATGAGCAGTTCTTC. It specifies CASSFGGLSSYNEQFF.

The chain employs TRBV3-1 and TRBJ1-1; 12 bases line up with TRBD1. Trimming removed 3 bases from V and 9 bases from J; junction bases left unmatched: 5. CDR3 length: 14 amino acids. Looked up from germline, CDR1 is LGHDT and CDR2 is YNNKEL (reference sequence). CDR3 bases: TGTGCCAGCAGCCAGGGCGGGACAGGGGGCAAAGCTTTCTTT. Translation gives CASSQGGTGGKAFF.

A remark on this clonotype: Since a far larger clone is one base different, this is likely a read error. V is TRBV11-2 and J is TRBJ2-1; the D gene is possibly TRBD2 (5 bases). From germline, CDR1 is SGHAT and CDR2 FQNNGV. CDR3 size: 12 residues. CDR3 in DNA: TGTGCCAGCAGCGCAGACTACGATGAGCAGTTCTTC. Its translation is CASSADYDEQFF.